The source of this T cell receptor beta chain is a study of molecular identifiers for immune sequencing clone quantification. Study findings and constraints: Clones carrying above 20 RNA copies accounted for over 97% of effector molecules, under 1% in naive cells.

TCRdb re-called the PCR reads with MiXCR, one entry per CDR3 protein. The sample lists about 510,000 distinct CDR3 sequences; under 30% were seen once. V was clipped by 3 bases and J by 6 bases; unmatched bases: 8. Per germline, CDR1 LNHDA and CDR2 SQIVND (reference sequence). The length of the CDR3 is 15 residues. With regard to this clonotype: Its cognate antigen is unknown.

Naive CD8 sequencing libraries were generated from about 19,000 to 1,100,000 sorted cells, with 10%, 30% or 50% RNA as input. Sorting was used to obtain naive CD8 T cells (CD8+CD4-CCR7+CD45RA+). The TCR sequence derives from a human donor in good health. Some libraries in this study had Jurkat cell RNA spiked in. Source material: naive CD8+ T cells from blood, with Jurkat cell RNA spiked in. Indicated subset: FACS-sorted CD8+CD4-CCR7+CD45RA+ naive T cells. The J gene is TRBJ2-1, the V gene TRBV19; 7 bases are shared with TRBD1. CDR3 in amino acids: CASSILGTAFNEQFF. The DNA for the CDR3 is TGTGCCAGTAGTATCTTGGGGACAGCCTTCAATGAGCAGTTCTTC.